These 24 T cell receptor beta chains were sequenced from one sample in a study of a mutant IDH1 vaccine in newly diagnosed glioma. Time point noted: week 35, safety follow-up. Topical imiquimod was applied with each vaccine dose, which held 300 ug of mutant IDH1 20-mer peptide. The antigens of these receptors remain unknown. Assay: immunoSEQ multiplex PCR; the TCRdb copy retains only in-frame clones and omits some. Altogether 30,000 to 40,000 clones are present, roughly 78% being singletons, with the ten largest covering 3.2%. The specimen comprised PBMCs, sampled from a glioma patient whose treatment included an IDH1 peptide vaccine. The receptors originated from a man aged 40-49 years with glioma. Some clones in this sample may be carry-over from other donors' samples.

The rearrangement joins TRBV5-4 to TRBJ1-2, with D unresolved. Germline V gives CDR1 SGHNT, CDR2 YYREEE (reference sequence). This CDR3 is 13 amino acids long. Trimming shortened V by 2 bases and J by 3 bases, and 8 bases separated the two germline ends. CDR3 protein: CASSFGRDYGYTF. The CDR3 bases are TGTGCCAGCAGCTTCGGACGGGACTATGGCTACACCTTC.

The chain couples TRBV4-1 to TRBJ1-2; D might be TRBD1 (5 bases). Germline V gives CDR1 MGHRA, CDR2 YSYEKL. The CDR3 is 20 amino acids. V was clipped by 3 bases and J by 2 bases, with 28 bases between them. The CDR3 nucleotides read TGCGCCAGCAGCCAGCCTGGGACCTTTACGAGGGCTGGAGAGAACTATGGCTACACCTTC. Encoded protein: CASSQPGTFTRAGENYGYTF.

This sequence joins TRBV23-1 and TRBJ1-1, with D uncertain. TRBV23-1 is annotated as an ORF whose role is uncertain. Trimming cost V 4 bases and J 0 bases, with 15 bases left between them. The CDR3 is made up of 16 amino acids. The CDR3: CASSPLRAAMNTEAFF. The CDR3 nucleotides read TGCGCCAGCAGTCCCCTCCGGGCAGCTATGAACACTGAAGCTTTCTTT.

The chain recombines TRBV30 with TRBJ1-1; 8 bases are a match to TRBD1. Losses at the gene ends were 0 bases for V and 2 bases for J; bases not matched to a gene: 14. The germline V gene encodes CDR1 GTSNPN and CDR2 SVGIG (reference sequence). The CDR3 spans 18 residues. Written as DNA, the CDR3 is TGTGCCTGGAGTGTACGGGCAGGGGGCATCAGGGGAAACACTGAAGCTTTCTTT. It translates to CAWSVRAGGIRGNTEAFF.

The chain joins TRBV10-3 to TRBJ2-1, with 8 bases that match TRBD2. Trimming removed 8 bases from V and 6 bases from J; junction bases left unmatched: 12. Germline-derived CDR1 and CDR2 are ENHRY and SYGVKD. This CDR3 spans 15 amino acids. CDR3 sequence (DNA): TGTGCCATCCAGGCGGGGCGGGGGGCCATCAATGAGCAGTTCTTC. It yields the protein CAIQAGRGAINEQFF.

The chain combines TRBV5-1 with TRBJ2-1; TRBD1 agrees at 11 bases. CDR3 length: 15 residues. CDR1 is SGHRS and CDR2 is YFSETQ in the germline V gene. After removal of 4 bases from V and 5 bases from J, the junction contained 5 bases not matched to a gene. CDR3 protein: CASSTGTGGDNEQFF. The CDR3 DNA follows: TGCGCCAGCAGCACTGGGACAGGGGGGGACAATGAGCAGTTCTTC. The whole variable domain, filled in from reference TRBV5-1 and TRBJ2-1, reads KAGVTQTPRYLIKTRGQQVTLSCSPISGHRSVSWYQQTPGQGLQFLFEYFSETQRNKGNFPGRFSGRQFSNSRSEMNVSTLELGDSALYLCASSTGTGGDNEQFFGPGTRLTVL.

The chain recombines TRBV7-8 with TRBJ2-3, with D tentatively TRBD1 (6 bases). Trimming removed 4 bases from V and 4 bases from J, with 15 bases in between. CDR3 length: 15 amino acids. Germline V CDR1 and CDR2: SGHVS, FQNEAQ. CDR3 region: CASSWYRAPPDTQYF. CDR3 coding DNA: TGTGCCAGCAGCTGGTACAGGGCCCCCCCAGATACGCAGTATTTT. Combining the CDR3 with reference TRBV7-8 and TRBJ2-3 gives the whole variable domain GAGVSQSPRYKVAKRGQDVALRCDPISGHVSLFWYQQALGQGPEFLTYFQNEAQLDKSGLPSDRFFAERPEGSVSTLKIQRTQQEDSAVYLCASSWYRAPPDTQYFGPGTRLTVL.

On this clone: A read error may account for a junction end that differs from germline. The chain carries TRBV7-7 and TRBJ2-5, with a weak D call TRBD2 (5 bases). This CDR3 comprises 13 residues. In germline, CDR1 is SSHAT, CDR2 FNYEAQ (reference sequence). The CDR3: CASSPSGMETQYF. CDR3 nucleotides: TGTGCTAGCAGCCCCTCGGGGATGGAGACCCAGTACTTC. The full variable domain, in which reference TRBV7-7 and TRBJ2-5 provide the parts outside the CDR3, is GAGVSQSPRYKVTKRGQDVTLRCDPISSHATLYWYQQALGQGPEFLTYFNYEAQPDKSGLPSDRFSAERPEGSISTLTIQRTEQRDSAMYRCASSPSGMETQYFGPGTRLLVL.

The V call is TRBV27, the J call TRBJ2-7; D possibly corresponds to TRBD1 (6 bases). V was pared by 6 bases and J by 4 bases, with 19 bases between. Germline loops: CDR1 MNHEY, CDR2 SMNVEV (reference sequence). This CDR3 is built from 15 residues. The CDR3 nucleotides are TGTGCCAGCAGAAACAGGGACGTTGGGATGTACGAGCAGTACTTC. Its protein product is CASRNRDVGMYEQYF.

V gene TRBV19 combines with J gene TRBJ1-1; D remains ambiguous. The CDR3 contains 11 residues. With 8 bases removed from V and 4 bases from J, the gap between germline ends came to 8 bases. Germline loops: CDR1 LNHDA, CDR2 SQIVND (reference sequence). The CDR3 DNA is TGTGCCAGTGCCGAGCGCACTGAAGCTTTCTTT. Its translation: CASAERTEAFF.

This clone showed up just a few times. The V gene is TRBV10-2, the J gene TRBJ1-1; no firm D call. Germline V lookup: CDR1 WSHSY, CDR2 SAAADI. The CDR3 has 12 amino acids. V lost 4 bases and J 1 base, leaving 4 bases between the germline ends. CDR3 protein: CASSVKNTEAFF. The CDR3 DNA reads TGCGCCAGCAGTGTCAAGAACACTGAAGCTTTCTTT.

This sequence joins TRBV30 and TRBJ1-2, with D possibly TRBD1 on 5 matching bases. V was clipped by 2 bases and J by 0 bases, with 13 bases between them. Germline V CDR1 and CDR2: GTSNPN, SVGIG (reference sequence). This CDR3 is built from 15 residues. The CDR3 loop reads CAWSPKGRANYGYTF. Written as DNA, the CDR3 is TGTGCCTGGAGTCCAAAGGGGCGAGCTAACTATGGCTACACCTTC.

This clone appeared a single time. The chain links TRBV7-2 to TRBJ2-7, with 7 bases aligning to TRBD2. This CDR3 region has 16 residues. Germline assignment: CDR1 SGHTA and CDR2 FQGNSA. With V trimmed by 6 bases and J by 1 base, 12 bases remained unmatched. The chain's CDR3 is CASSPQSGVKSYEQYF. The CDR3 coding sequence is TGTGCCAGCAGTCCCCAGAGCGGGGTTAAATCCTACGAGCAGTACTTC.

This clone was counted a single time. The chain carries TRBV15 and TRBJ1-1; weak D call: TRBD1 (6 bases). Germline assignment: CDR1 LNHNV and CDR2 YYDKDF (reference sequence). This CDR3 has 13 amino acids. V was clipped by 5 bases and J by 8 bases, with 15 bases between them. The CDR3 region is CATSGLTGPEAFF. The DNA of the CDR3 is TGTGCCACCAGCGGCCTGACAGGTCCGGAAGCTTTCTTT.

V usage is TRBV14 and J usage is TRBJ1-1, with 8 bases matching TRBD1. J lost 12 bases, V lost 0 bases, and 12 bases had no gene match. This CDR3 comprises 15 residues. The germline V gene encodes CDR1 SGHDN and CDR2 FVKESK. CDR3 loop: CASSQDLPGQGRTFF. CDR3 bases: TGTGCCAGCAGCCAAGACCTCCCCGGACAGGGTAGAACTTTCTTT.

The genes are TRBV7-9 and TRBJ2-1; 10 nucleotides line up with TRBD2. J gave up 9 bases and V 1 base, and 3 bases lay outside the gene matches. The CDR3 is 14 residues long. CDR1 is SEHNR, CDR2 FQNEAQ, per germline (reference sequence). This CDR3 is CASSLVERGGEQFF. The CDR3 DNA is TGTGCCAGCAGCTTAGTTGAGCGGGGGGGTGAGCAGTTCTTC.

A few counts support this clone. This chain links TRBV2 with TRBJ1-2; perhaps TRBD1 as D (6 bases). This CDR3 contains 11 residues. V lost 4 bases to trimming and J lost 7 bases, with 7 bases between them. The germline CDR1 and CDR2 sequences are SNHLY and FYNNEI. In DNA, the CDR3 is TGTGCCAGCAGTGCCAGGGGTGGCTACACCTTC. Amino acid sequence: CASSARGGYTF.

This rearrangement joins TRBV7-8 to TRBJ1-1; D unresolved. The ends were cut back, 4 bases at V and 1 base at J, with 13 bases in the middle. This CDR3 spans 15 amino acids. CDR1 and CDR2 (germline): SGHVS, FQNEAQ. In DNA form, the CDR3 reads TGTGCCAGCAGCTCCTCGGGAGTACCGAACACTGAAGCTTTCTTT. This encodes CASSSSGVPNTEAFF.

The chain is built from TRBV11-3 and TRBJ1-1; the D is unclear. From germline, CDR1 is SGHNT and CDR2 YENEEA. V dropped 8 bases and J dropped 5 bases, with 21 bases sitting between them. The length of the CDR3 is 15 residues. The CDR3 DNA sequence: TGTGCCAGCTCGCCAGGAGGGTACGGTAATACTGAAGCTTTCTTT. Translation: CASSPGGYGNTEAFF.

The chain couples TRBV7-2 to TRBJ1-2; no clear D. CDR1 and CDR2 from the germline V gene are SGHTA and FQGNSA. The ends were cut back, 5 bases at V and 6 bases at J, with 13 bases in the middle. This CDR3 has 13 residues. The CDR3 nucleotides read TGTGCCAGCAGCCAATCAGGCAGTAATGGCTACACCTTC. Translated: CASSQSGSNGYTF.

This chain connects TRBV7-9 to TRBJ2-1; perhaps TRBD1 as D (6 bases). The CDR3 is 12 amino acids. CDR1 is SEHNR and CDR2 is FQNEAQ in the germline V gene (reference sequence). V lost 4 bases, J lost 8 bases, and 9 bases lay in between. The CDR3 spells CASSSQGDEQFF. DNA for the CDR3: TGTGCCAGCAGCTCACAGGGTGATGAGCAGTTCTTC.

The rearrangement joins TRBV11-2 to TRBJ2-2; 10 nucleotides match TRBD1. The CDR3 is 15 amino acids. V dropped 3 bases and J dropped 6; count of bases not matched to a gene: 4. Germline V gives CDR1 SGHAT, CDR2 FQNNGV. The CDR3 region is CASSLDRGIPGELFF. The CDR3 DNA reads as TGTGCCAGCAGCTTGGACAGGGGGATACCCGGGGAGCTGTTTTTT.

V usage is TRBV5-6 and J usage is TRBJ2-1; 8 bases fit TRBD1. The V gene's germline CDR1 is SGHDT and CDR2 YYEEEE. The CDR3 totals 15 residues. J gave up 2 bases and V 2 bases, and 3 bases lay outside the gene matches. The CDR3 loop is CASSFDRGTYNEQFF. CDR3 coding DNA: TGTGCCAGCAGCTTTGACAGGGGAACCTACAATGAGCAGTTCTTC.

This rearrangement joins TRBV27 to TRBJ1-1, with TRBD1 matching 9 bases. Per the germline V gene, CDR1 is MNHEY and CDR2 is SMNVEV (reference sequence). V dropped 0 bases and J dropped 5; count of bases not matched to a gene: 4. The CDR3 sequence is 15 residues long. CDR3 DNA sequence: TGTGCCAGCAGTTTATCCCCCGGACAGGGGACTGAAGCTTTCTTT. Protein: CASSLSPGQGTEAFF.